The rows below give T cell receptor beta chains drawn from one sample of a study of T cell repertoires in cytomegalovirus infection. In TCRdb, the reads were re-called with MiXCR into one record per CDR3 protein. The repertoire holds 150,000 to 200,000 distinct CDR3 sequences, with about a tenth as singletons. Sequencing used PBMCs. All receptors derive from a human donor in good health (CMV status not recorded). Some clones in this sample may be carry-over from other donors' samples. Both conserved end residues are part of each CDR3. D genes are given only for firm matches. Size is omitted from some rows. Given values are once, few, many or a class for expanded clones.

TRBJ2-2 TRBV19 TRBD2 few TGTGCCAGTAAGAGCGGGGACGAAGCCGGGGAGCTGTTTTTT CASKSGDEAGELFF
TRBJ1-1 TRBV28 NA NA TGTGCCAGCAGACTCCCCGGGCTGGAAGCTTTCTTT CASRLPGLEAFF
TRBJ2-1 TRBV7-9 TRBD2 many TGTGCCAGCAGCCGGGGACTAGCGGGGGGTAACTCCTACAATGAGCAGTTCTTC CASSRGLAGGNSYNEQFF
TRBJ2-5 TRBV5-4 TRBD2 few TGTGCCAGCAGCTTTGGGGGGGGCCAAGAGACCCAGTACTTC CASSFGGGQETQYF
TRBJ1-2 TRBV7-2 NA few TGTGCCAGCAGCCTCTCGACAGGCTCCTATGGCTACACCTTC CASSLSTGSYGYTF
TRBJ2-5 TRBV27 NA many TGTGCCAGCAGTTCCCAACCGCGGCGGGAACAAGAGACCCAGTACTTC CASSSQPRREQETQYF
TRBJ2-1 TRBV6-2/TRBV6-3 TRBD2 many TGTGCCAGCAGTCGCGGACTAGGCAATGAGCAGTTCTTC CASSRGLGNEQFF
TRBJ2-5 TRBV7-2 NA many TGTGCCAGCAGCCTAGGTCACCAAGAGACCCAGTACTTC CASSLGHQETQYF
TRBJ2-2 TRBV27 NA NA TGTGCCAGCAGCAGACTAGTAGGCCCCGGGGAGCTGTTTTTT CASSRLVGPGELFF
TRBJ2-5 TRBV11-3 NA few TGTGCCAGCAGCTTAGGTGGCAGGGGTCAAGAGACCCAGTACTTC CASSLGGRGQETQYF
TRBJ2-3 TRBV28 TRBD1 few TGTGCCAGCGGGACGGGACAGGGCTCGGACGCGCAGTATTTT CASGTGQGSDAQYF
TRBJ1-1 TRBV12-3/TRBV12-4 NA few TGTGCCAGCAGCAAATTACGGGACACTGAAGCTTTCTTT CASSKLRDTEAFF
TRBJ1-6 TRBV7-6 TRBD1 many TGTGCCAGCAGCTTAGGACAGGGGTCTTCACCCCTCCACTTT CASSLGQGSSPLHF
TRBJ2-1 TRBV12-3/TRBV12-4 TRBD1 many TGTGCCAGCAGTCGACAGGGGTACAATGAGCAGTTCTTC CASSRQGYNEQFF
TRBJ2-3 TRBV7-2 TRBD2 many TGTGCCAGCAGCTTAGCAAGATTAGCGGGAGGCCGCACAGATACGCAGTATTTT CASSLARLAGGRTDTQYF
TRBJ2-2 TRBV20-1 NA many TGCAGTGCTAGGTCAGGTCCGCACACCGGGGAGCTGTTTTTT CSARSGPHTGELFF
TRBJ1-2 TRBV7-2 NA many TGTGCCAGCAGCTTAGTCAGTAACTATGGCTACACCTTC CASSLVSNYGYTF
TRBJ2-1 TRBV6-2/TRBV6-3 TRBD2 NA TGTGCCAGCAGCCGGACTAGCGGGGGGTCCGAGCAGCTCTTC CASSRTSGGSEQLF
TRBJ1-5 TRBV7-8 NA many TGTGCCAGCAGCTCCCATGGGCGGGGGGCGAGAAGCAATCAGCCCCAGCATTTT CASSSHGRGARSNQPQHF
TRBJ2-7 TRBV10-3 TRBD1 few TGTGCCATCAGTGACTCAGGGACAGTACTATCCTCGTCCGAGCAGTACTTC CAISDSGTVLSSSEQYF